Listed below are T cell receptor beta chains from one sample, sequenced in a study of CD8 T cells in ankylosing spondylitis. MiXCR, applied by TCRdb to the 5' RACE reads, yields one record per CDR3 protein. The data hold 200,000 to 300,000 distinct CDR3 sequences, with 20% to 30% observed a single time. Sequenced sample: blood, either unsorted or a sorted T cell fraction (not recorded which). All receptors derive from a male donor with ankylosing spondylitis or in good health (not recorded which). Each CDR3 is given with its conserved first and last residue. D genes are given only for firm matches. The listing skips clone size in some rows; elsewhere it reads once, few, many or a size class.

d_call | j_call | cdr3_length | clone_size | v_call | cdr3_nt | cdr3_aa
. | TRBJ2-1 | 12 | many | TRBV9 | TGTGCCAGCAGCATCCGGAGCAATGAGCAGTTCTTC | CASSIRSNEQFF
. | TRBJ1-4 | 15 | . | TRBV3-1 | TGTGCCAGCAGCCATTGGACAGTTGATAATGAAAAACTGTTTTTT | CASSHWTVDNEKLFF
. | TRBJ2-7 | 14 | many | TRBV20-1 | TGCAGTGCCCCCCTGAGAGCAGGGAACTACGAGCAGTACTTC | CSAPLRAGNYEQYF
. | TRBJ1-2 | 11 | few | TRBV29-1 | TGCAGCGTGGGGGTTACCTATGGCTACACCTTC | CSVGVTYGYTF
. | TRBJ2-6 | 16 | many | TRBV6-5 | TGTGCCAGCAGTTACTCTCCGGGGACAGGGGCCAACGTCCTGACTTTC | CASSYSPGTGANVLTF
. | TRBJ1-1 | 14 | few | TRBV10-3 | TGTGCCATCGTCCGGGGGGTCAGCATTTCTGAAGCTTTCTTT | CAIVRGVSISEAFF
. | TRBJ2-2 | 13 | many | TRBV6-5 | TGTGCCAGCAGTTATAGCGAAACCGGGGAGCTGTTTTTT | CASSYSETGELFF
. | TRBJ2-5 | 14 | . | TRBV6-1 | TGTGCCAGCGCTCTTTCGGGGCTCCAAGAGACCCAGTACTTC | CASALSGLQETQYF
. | TRBJ2-7 | 11 | few | TRBV6-6 | TGTGCCAGCAGTTACACCCGCGAGCAGTACTTC | CASSYTREQYF
TRBD2 | TRBJ2-5 | 15 | . | TRBV7-2 | TGTGCCAGCAGCTTAGACTGGACTAGCGAAGAGACCCAGTACTTC | CASSLDWTSEETQYF
. | TRBJ1-5 | 14 | . | TRBV20-1 | TGCAGCGCTCGGGGGGGGATCGACAATCAGCCCCAGCATTTT | CSARGGIDNQPQHF
. | TRBJ2-1 | 13 | . | TRBV25-1 | TGTGCCAGCAGTGCCATCCCCCGGGGGGAGCAGTTCTTC | CASSAIPRGEQFF
TRBD1 | TRBJ1-5 | 16 | many | TRBV29-1 | TGCAGCGTATCGGATGAAGGGGGCTGGAGCAATCAGCCCCAGCATTTT | CSVSDEGGWSNQPQHF
. | TRBJ2-1 | 11 | many | TRBV20-1 | TGCAGTGCAAGTGGGGACAATGAGCAGTTCTTC | CSASGDNEQFF
TRBD1 | TRBJ1-2 | 13 | . | TRBV7-8 | TGTGCCAGCAGCCGGACAGGGCAAGGCGGCTACACCTTC | CASSRTGQGGYTF
. | TRBJ2-1 | 14 | few | TRBV20-1 | TGCAGTGCTAGGATCCGGACCTCCTACAATGAGCAGTTCTTC | CSARIRTSYNEQFF
. | TRBJ1-1 | 14 | few | TRBV29-1 | TGCAGCGTTGTAATATCTGGGGGGGTCACTGAAGCTTTCTTT | CSVVISGGVTEAFF
. | TRBJ1-5 | 13 | . | TRBV12-3/TRBV12-4 | TGTGCCAGCAGTTTCAAGGTCCGGCAGCCCCAGCATTTT | CASSFKVRQPQHF
TRBD2 | TRBJ2-1 | 15 | . | TRBV20-1 | TGCAGTGCTAGAGGGTCTAGCGGGGGGAACAATGAGCAGTTCTTC | CSARGSSGGNNEQFF
. | TRBJ2-7 | 16 | . | TRBV2 | TGTGCCAGCAGGACTTCAGGAGATCCCTTCGTCTACGAGCAGTACTTC | CASRTSGDPFVYEQYF
. | TRBJ2-1 | 14 | few | TRBV10-1 | TGCGCCAGCAGTCGGGACGGAACCTACAATGAGCAGTTCTTC | CASSRDGTYNEQFF
TRBD2 | TRBJ2-5 | 14 | . | TRBV20-1 | TGCAGTGCGAAACTAGCGGGGGGTCAAGAGACCCAGTACTTC | CSAKLAGGQETQYF
TRBD2 | TRBJ2-5 | 20 | . | TRBV12-3/TRBV12-4 | TGTGCCAGCAGTCACTCGCCGGGACTAGCGGGGGTATCCGCCAAAGAGACCCAGTACTTC | CASSHSPGLAGVSAKETQYF
. | TRBJ2-7 | 13 | few | TRBV29-1 | TGCAGCAGAATAAGGGGAACCTCCTACGAGCAGTACTTC | CSRIRGTSYEQYF
. | TRBJ2-3 | 14 | . | TRBV11-3 | TGTGCCAGCAGCCTAATACGGGACCCAGATACGCAGTATTTT | CASSLIRDPDTQYF
TRBD2 | TRBJ2-5 | 15 | . | TRBV10-3 | TGTGCCATCAGTGCGGAGCGGGGGGGCCCTGAGACCCAGTACTTC | CAISAERGGPETQYF
. | TRBJ2-4 | 12 | many | TRBV29-1 | TGCAGCGTGGTCCTAGCCAAAAACATTCAGTACTTC | CSVVLAKNIQYF
. | TRBJ2-7 | 16 | many | TRBV29-1 | TGCAGCGTCAAGATCGGGGGCGGAGGGCCATCCTACGAGCAGTACTTC | CSVKIGGGGPSYEQYF
. | TRBJ2-1 | 13 | many | TRBV7-9 | TGTGCCAGCAGCTTATGGATTTCGGGTGAGCAGTTCTTC | CASSLWISGEQFF
. | TRBJ2-3 | 17 | few | TRBV29-1 | TGCAGCGTCCCCAAAGCGGACGCGGGAACTTACCTTGATACGCAGTATTTT | CSVPKADAGTYLDTQYF
TRBD1 | TRBJ1-2 | 12 | many | TRBV20-1 | TGCAGTGCAACAGGGGGCTCCTATGGCTACACCTTC | CSATGGSYGYTF
TRBD1 | TRBJ2-2 | 15 | many | TRBV7-8 | TGTGCCAGCAGCTCACAGGGGACGAACACCGGGGAGCTGTTTTTT | CASSSQGTNTGELFF
. | TRBJ2-5 | 16 | . | TRBV3-1 | TGTGCCAGCAGCCACAGTGGCCTAGCAGTCGGGGAGACCCAGTACTTC | CASSHSGLAVGETQYF
TRBD1 | TRBJ1-4 | 18 | few | TRBV12-3/TRBV12-4 | TGTGCCTGCAGTTTAGCTCGGACAGGGCTCACAACTAATGAAAAACTGTTTTTT | CACSLARTGLTTNEKLFF
. | TRBJ2-3 | 12 | many | TRBV29-1 | TGCAGCGTCAAAGGGGCTAGCGAGGCGCAGTATTTT | CSVKGASEAQYF
. | TRBJ1-1 | 14 | few | TRBV2 | TGTGCCAGCAGTGCCCAGACAGGGAACACTGAAGCTTTCTTT | CASSAQTGNTEAFF
TRBD2 | TRBJ2-1 | 16 | few | TRBV4-2 | TGTGCCAGCAGCCAACAGCGGGGACTAGCGGGGAATGAGCAGTTCTTC | CASSQQRGLAGNEQFF
TRBD1 | TRBJ2-2 | 13 | . | TRBV20-1 | TGCAGTGCAACGACAGGGAAGACCGGGGAGCTGTTTTTT | CSATTGKTGELFF
. | TRBJ1-1 | 15 | few | TRBV10-3 | TGTGCCATCAGTGGTACTTTAGGGATGAACACTGAAGCTTTCTTT | CAISGTLGMNTEAFF
. | TRBJ1-5 | 11 | many | TRBV10-3 | TGTGCCATCAGTGAGTCAGGGCCCCAGCATTTT | CAISESGPQHF
. | TRBJ2-7 | 11 | . | TRBV20-1 | TGCAGTGCTGCCTACAGAAACGAGCAGTACTTC | CSAAYRNEQYF
. | TRBJ2-1 | 14 | many | TRBV20-1 | TGCAGTGCTCCCGCGTGGGGGAAAAACAATGAGCAGTTCTTC | CSAPAWGKNNEQFF
TRBD1 | TRBJ1-1 | 12 | many | TRBV6-5 | TGTGCCAGCAGCCAACCGGGACAGCAAGCTTTCTTT | CASSQPGQQAFF
. | TRBJ2-5 | 15 | . | TRBV28 | TGTGCCAGCAGTTTCCAAACGCTCGGGATGGAGACCCAGTACTTC | CASSFQTLGMETQYF
. | TRBJ2-7 | 16 | . | TRBV12-3/TRBV12-4 | TGTGCCAGCAGTTTGGAATCGTTGGGGGCGGGCTACGAGCAGTACTTC | CASSLESLGAGYEQYF